This TCR beta chain was retrieved from a study of cytomegalovirus exposure and HLA in healthy donors. Overall study results and limits: The productive fraction for most TCR beta V segments was about 90% or about 30% in an earlier analysis.

This clone has only a few counts. Its specificity is unknown. PCR employed 60 Vbeta and 13 Jbeta primers. Data came from immunoSEQ multiplex PCR; TCRdb stores just in-frame clones and leaves some out. The table shows some 130,000 clones, with about 71% occurring only once. This CDR3 spans 15 amino acids. Germline CDR1 reads MNHNY; CDR2 reads SVGAGI (reference sequence). J lost 6 bases, V lost 2 bases, and 10 bases had no gene match. V usage is TRBV6-6 and J usage is TRBJ2-7; 7 positions agree with TRBD1. Sequencing was performed on PBMCs. The receptor comes from a woman aged 60-75 years in good health and CMV-seropositive. The CDR3 loop reads CASSYPPGRGPEQYF. CDR3 nucleotides: TGTGCCAGCAGTTACCCCCCGGGAAGGGGGCCCGAGCAGTACTTC.